A single T cell receptor (beta chain) is shown here with its context. The antigen is undetermined. These data belong to a study of blood T cells in healthy people across ages. Background on the study: There was about one barcoded beta molecule captured by template switching per two T cells. Regarding the study as a whole: A roughly linear age-dependent decrease characterized TCR beta diversity per million T cells. Naive T cell percentage showed a strong correlation with TCR beta diversity. It was the long-lived donors that had more naive CD4+ cells and higher diversity than aged donors.

The germline V gene encodes CDR1 WSHSY and CDR2 SAAADI. Unmatched junction bases numbered 9, after V lost 11 bases and J lost 3 bases. This CDR3 spans 15 amino acids. Primed by a sample-barcoded 5' primer and a J-beta primer mix, a second PCR proceeded for about 6 to 11 cycles. TCRdb itself ran the 5' RACE reads through MiXCR, one entry per CDR3 protein. Of about 1.4 million distinct CDR3 sequences in the sample, 59% were seen once. The clonotype originates from a man between 18 and 29 years old in good health. Sequencing used blood. The chain carries TRBV10-2 and TRBJ2-3; 12 bases map to TRBD2. CDR3 loop: CAGSPGLAGTDTQYF. In nucleotides, the CDR3 is TGCGCCGGATCACCGGGACTAGCGGGTACAGATACGCAGTATTTT.